The 30 T cell receptor beta chains listed next were all sequenced from one sample in a study of CD8+CD57+ T cells in acquired aplastic anemia. TCR beta VDJ and CDR3 profiles were obtained from a genomic DNA template. One entry per CDR3 protein, called by TCRdb with MiXCR from the reads. Of some 170,000 distinct CDR3 sequences in the sample, over 55% were seen once. Individuals selected for sequencing had exhibited CD8+CD57+ cell expansion on flow cytometry. Sequencing was done on a sample of sorted CD4+, CD8+, or CD8+CD57+ T cells (not recorded which) from PBMCs. Receptors originate from a human donor with aplastic anemia.

Concerning this clonotype itself: A read error is possible here, since a much larger clone lies one base away. This chain joins TRBV6-1 and TRBJ2-7, with 11 bases lining up with TRBD2. CDR3 length equals 15 residues. Germline V gene lookup returns CDR1 MNHNS and CDR2 SASEGT. CDR3 sequence (DNA): TGTGACAGCAGTGAAGATAGCGGGGGGGCCGGTGAGCAGTACGTC. It specifies CDSSEDSGGAGEQYV.

This clonotype was recorded once. An end of the junction does not agree with germline; a read error may underlie this. The V call is TRBV5-5, the J call TRBJ2-7, with D perhaps being TRBD1 or TRBD2 (5 bases each). This CDR3 has 13 residues. Germline V lookup: CDR1 SGHKS, CDR2 YYEKEE (reference sequence). CDR3 amino acids: CARSQGTSYEQYF. In DNA form, the CDR3 reads TGCGCCAGGAGCCAAGGGACCTCCTACGAGCAGTACTTC. The full variable domain, completed using reference TRBV5-5 and TRBJ2-7, is DAGVTQSPTHLIKTRGQQVTLRCSPISGHKSVSWYQQVLGQGPQFIFQYYEKEERGRGNFPDRFSARQFPNYSSELNVNALLLGDSALYLCARSQGTSYEQYFGPGTRLTVT.

There are a few counts of this clonotype. V and J are TRBV2 and TRBJ1-1; TRBD1 is a possible D gene (5 bases). CDR1 SNHLY and CDR2 FYNNEI come from the germline V gene. V was trimmed by 4 bases and J by 0 bases, leaving 12 bases between them. This CDR3 contains 15 residues. CDR3 bases: TGTGCCAGCAGTGGGGACGGATACATGAACACTGAAGCTTTCTTT. Its translation is CASSGDGYMNTEAFF.

This clonotype is classed as large. CDR3 DNA: TGTGCCAGCAGCCCGACAGAAAACACTGAAGCTTTCTTT. It specifies CASSPTENTEAFF. The chain uses TRBV6-2 or TRBV6-3 and TRBJ1-1; perhaps TRBD1 as D (5 bases). In germline, CDR1 is MNHEY, CDR2 SVGEGT. The CDR3 length is 13 residues. Trimming left V 6 bases short and J 2 bases short, with 10 bases between.

A remark on this clonotype: One end of the junction does not line up with germline, which may come from a read error. The J gene is TRBJ2-5, the V gene TRBV10-2, with D tentatively TRBD2 (6 bases). Germline CDR1 and CDR2: WSHSY and SAAADI. This CDR3 has 16 residues. For the CDR3, the DNA is TGTGCCAGCAGTGACTCGGAGGGAACAGAGTCAGAGACCCAGTACTTC. Residues: CASSDSEGTESETQYF.

This clonotype was found once. The rearrangement links TRBV19 to TRBJ1-2; TRBD1 agrees at 7 bases. The trim removed 5 bases at V and 3 bases at J, leaving 9 bases unmatched. From germline, CDR1 is LNHDA and CDR2 SQIVND (reference sequence). The CDR3 covers 15 residues. The CDR3 loop reads CASSPWGTDYYGYTF. The CDR3 region has the DNA TGTGCCAGTAGTCCCTGGGGGACAGATTACTATGGCTACACCTTC.

The V gene is TRBV10-3, the J gene TRBJ2-1; D possibly matches TRBD1 or TRBD2 (5 bases each). Trimming stripped 4 bases from V and 6 bases from J, with 19 bases between. CDR1 and CDR2 (germline): ENHRY, SYGVKD. The CDR3 has 16 amino acids. The CDR3 DNA sequence: TGTGCCATCAGTGGCCATGAGGGGTCCGGTGGCAATGAGCAGTTCTTC. Amino acids: CAISGHEGSGGNEQFF.

The chain is built from TRBV19 and TRBJ2-1; a possible D gene is TRBD2 (6 bases). The V and J ends lost 4 bases and 10 bases respectively, with 11 bases between them. The CDR3 is made up of 12 amino acids. The germline V gene encodes CDR1 LNHDA and CDR2 SQIVND (reference sequence). CDR3 region: CASSTGLSEQFF. The DNA of the CDR3 is TGTGCCAGTAGTACGGGACTTTCAGAGCAGTTCTTC.

The rearrangement links TRBV12-3 or TRBV12-4 to TRBJ1-1; D is uncertain. Trimming removed 7 bases at V and 0 bases at J, with 3 bases between. The CDR3 has 11 amino acids. The CDR3 DNA is TGTGCCAGCATGTTGAACACTGAAGCTTTCTTT. Amino acid sequence: CASMLNTEAFF.

V is TRBV4-1 and J is TRBJ2-7; D perhaps matches TRBD1 (6 bases). This CDR3 is built from 13 residues. CDR1 and CDR2 (germline): MGHRA, YSYEKL. The ends were cut back, 4 bases at V and 5 bases at J, with 12 bases in the middle. In DNA, the CDR3 is TGCGCCAGCAGCCTCAAGGCAGGGGACGAGCAGTACTTC. Protein sequence: CASSLKAGDEQYF.

The rearrangement uses TRBV7-8 and TRBJ2-7; TRBD2 aligns across 11 bases. V lost 7 bases, J lost 4 bases, and 9 bases stayed unmatched. The CDR3 runs 15 residues. CDR1 is SGHVS, CDR2 FQNEAQ, per germline. The CDR3 reads CASKYRLAGPYEQYF. The CDR3 DNA is TGTGCCAGCAAATATAGACTAGCGGGGCCATACGAGCAGTACTTC.

With regard to this clonotype: Since the CDR3 does not end with the conserved phenylalanine or tryptophan, this likely comes from a read error. The V gene is TRBV20-1, the J gene TRBJ2-1; TRBD1 matches at 11 bases. V gave up 3 bases and J gave up 6 bases; unmatched junction bases: 4. The CDR3 extends over 14 amino acids. Per the germline V gene, CDR1 is DFQATT and CDR2 is SNEGSKA (reference sequence). CDR3 residues: CSARRTGGSNEQFS. CDR3 nucleotides: TGCAGTGCTAGGAGGACAGGGGGCAGCAATGAGCAGTTCTCC.

The rearrangement links TRBV10-3 to TRBJ2-7; D is possibly TRBD1 (6 bases). The germline gives CDR1 ENHRY, CDR2 SYGVKD. The ends were cut back, 3 bases at V and 2 bases at J, with 11 bases in the middle. CDR3 length: 14 residues. The CDR3 region has the DNA TGTGCCATCAGTGATTTGGGGGCAGCCTACGAGCAGTACTTC. Protein sequence: CAISDLGAAYEQYF.

The genes are TRBV4-1 and TRBJ1-2; TRBD1 agrees at 8 bases. The CDR3 consists of 15 residues. The trim removed 3 bases at V and 3 bases at J, leaving 6 bases unmatched. Germline CDR1 MGHRA, CDR2 YSYEKL. The CDR3 nucleotides are TGCGCCAGCAGCCAGCCCACGACAGGGGACTATGGCTACACCTTC. Translating it yields CASSQPTTGDYGYTF.

The V gene is TRBV19, the J gene TRBJ2-6; 7 bases are a match to TRBD1. This CDR3 contains 18 residues. Trimming took 5 bases from V and 0 from J; bases not matched to a gene: 10. Looked up from germline, CDR1 is LNHDA and CDR2 is SQIVND (reference sequence). CDR3 sequence: CASSAFPTGSSGANVLTF. The DNA for the CDR3 is TGTGCCAGTAGTGCCTTCCCGACAGGGAGCTCTGGGGCCAACGTCCTGACTTTC.

This clonotype occurred many times. The chain carries TRBV2 and TRBJ2-7; 7 nucleotides align to TRBD1. V trimming: 6 bases; J trimming: 3 bases; junction bases outside the gene matches: 2. The germline V gene encodes CDR1 SNHLY and CDR2 FYNNEI. This CDR3 has 12 residues. CDR3 coding DNA: TGTGCCAGCAGCGGGGACAGCTACGAGCAGTACTTC. Translating gives CASSGDSYEQYF.

The chain uses TRBV29-1 and TRBJ2-7; 10 bases are a match to TRBD1. Trimming took 3 bases from V and 4 from J; bases not matched to a gene: 3. The CDR3 covers 13 residues. In germline, CDR1 is SQVTM, CDR2 ANQGSEA. The CDR3 DNA is TGCAGCGTTGAGGGACAGGGGTTTTACGAGCAGTACTTC. This encodes CSVEGQGFYEQYF.

Concerning this clonotype: The junction departs from germline at one end; a sequencing error may be responsible. The chain is built from TRBV25-1 and TRBJ2-7; either TRBD1 or TRBD2 may supply D (5 bases each). This CDR3 is 14 amino acids long. CDR1 is MGHDK and CDR2 is SYGVNS in the germline V gene. The CDR3 DNA reads as TGCGCCAGCAGCCAAGATGAGGGGCAGGCCGAGCAGTACTTC. Its protein is CASSQDEGQAEQYF.

Worth noting for this clonotype: At one of its ends the junction is not consistent with the germline gene, which may arise from a read error. This chain connects TRBV2 to TRBJ2-7, with 7 nucleotides matching TRBD2. CDR1 SNHLY and CDR2 FYNNEI come from the germline V gene. The CDR3 spans 12 residues. The CDR3 DNA reads TGTGCCAGCAGTCTCACACTAGCGCCGTTATTCTTC. This encodes CASSLTLAPLFF. Together with reference TRBV2 and TRBJ2-7, the CDR3 gives the full variable domain: EPEVTQTPSHQVTQMGQEVILRCVPISNHLYFYWYRQILGQKVEFLVSFYNNEISEKSEIFDDQFSVERPDGSNFTLKIRSTKLEDSAMYFCASSLTLAPLFFGPGTRLTVT.

The table lists this clonotype with a few counts. The chain links TRBV19 to TRBJ2-5, with 9 nucleotides matching TRBD1. Germline V CDR1 and CDR2: LNHDA, SQIVND (reference sequence). The CDR3 totals 13 residues. Trimming cost V 5 bases and J 4 bases; bases outside gene matches: 2. CDR3 region: CASSWGQGETQYF. For the CDR3, the DNA is TGTGCCAGTAGTTGGGGACAGGGAGAGACCCAGTACTTC.

This clonotype has a handful of counts. J is TRBJ2-1 and V is TRBV15; D not certain. The V and J ends lost 1 base and 4 bases respectively, with 5 bases between them. CDR1 and CDR2 (germline): LNHNV, YYDKDF (reference sequence). CDR3 length: 13 amino acids. The DNA for the CDR3 is TGTGCCACCAGCAGAGGCAGTTACAATGAGCAGTTCTTC. Its protein product is CATSRGSYNEQFF.

The chain joins TRBV2 to TRBJ2-7; 7 bases align to TRBD1. CDR1 is SNHLY and CDR2 is FYNNEI in the germline V gene. The CDR3 sequence is 12 residues long. V was pared by 7 bases and J by 6 bases, with 6 bases of the junction left unmatched. The CDR3, as DNA: TGTGCCAGCACGAAGACAGGGTTCGAGCAGTACTTC. Translating gives CASTKTGFEQYF.

The V gene is TRBV6-2 or TRBV6-3, the J gene TRBJ2-7; 11 positions match TRBD1. The trim removed 6 bases at V and 5 bases at J, leaving 9 bases unmatched. Per the germline V gene, CDR1 is MNHEY and CDR2 is SVGEGT. The CDR3 sequence is 15 residues long. This CDR3 is CASSPGQGDVHEQYF. CDR3 DNA: TGTGCCAGCAGCCCGGGACAGGGGGATGTCCACGAGCAGTACTTC.

This clonotype was detected a few times. The chain couples TRBV30 to TRBJ1-1; D unresolved. Trimming shortened V by 5 bases and J by 6 bases, and 13 bases separated the two germline ends. The CDR3 loop spans 12 amino acids. Germline lookup yields CDR1 GTSNPN and CDR2 SVGIG (reference sequence). The CDR3 loop reads CAWGAEIPEAFF. CDR3 nucleotides: TGTGCCTGGGGAGCGGAGATTCCTGAAGCTTTCTTT.

This clonotype is a singleton in its sample. This chain uses TRBV19 with TRBJ2-7, with TRBD1 matching 11 bases. V lost 5 bases and J lost 2; bases outside the gene matches: 5. The CDR3 is 15 residues long. CDR1 and CDR2 (germline): LNHDA, SQIVND (reference sequence). The CDR3 is CASSARTGGPYEQYF. DNA for the CDR3: TGTGCCAGTAGTGCACGGACAGGGGGCCCCTACGAGCAGTACTTC.

V gene TRBV29-1 combines with J gene TRBJ2-1; D uncertain. V lost 6 bases and J lost 7, with 10 bases in between. The germline CDR1 and CDR2 sequences are SQVTM and ANQGSEA. The CDR3 runs 11 residues. CDR3 DNA: TGCAGCGTCGAGAGCAGAAATGAGCAGTTCTTC. Residues: CSVESRNEQFF.

The sample holds one count of this clonotype. The chain recombines TRBV25-1 with TRBJ2-7; D is ambiguous. The CDR3 runs to 14 residues. The V end lost 1 base, the J end lost 5 bases, and 12 bases lay between the germline ends. The germline CDR1 and CDR2 sequences are MGHDK and SYGVNS. CDR3 sequence (DNA): TGTGCCAGCAGTGAATTTGGGTCACTCAACGAGCAGTACTTC. This codes for CASSEFGSLNEQYF.

The V and J genes are TRBV10-2 and TRBJ1-2; TRBD1 agrees at 8 bases. The CDR3 has 16 amino acids. Trimming cost V 2 bases and J 0 bases; bases outside gene matches: 5. Germline V gives CDR1 WSHSY, CDR2 SAAADI. The CDR3 protein is CASSEVRDRSNYGYTF. In DNA form, the CDR3 reads TGCGCCAGCAGTGAGGTCCGGGACAGGTCTAACTATGGCTACACCTTC.

This chain links TRBV19 with TRBJ1-6; D is perhaps TRBD1 (5 bases). Between the trimmed V and J ends, which lost 5 bases and 8 bases, there was a span of 13 bases. CDR3 length equals 14 residues. Germline CDR1 is LNHDA and CDR2 is SQIVND (reference sequence). The CDR3 protein is CASSPRDGYSPLHF. In DNA, the CDR3 is TGTGCCAGTAGTCCACGGGACGGATATTCACCCCTCCACTTT.

V gene TRBV2 combines with J gene TRBJ1-4; 8 bases match TRBD1. The CDR3 contains 15 residues. CDR1 is SNHLY and CDR2 is FYNNEI in the germline V gene. V lost 6 bases and J lost 7; bases outside the gene matches: 10. This chain's CDR3 is CASRWDRQGGEKLFF. CDR3 nucleotides: TGTGCCAGCAGGTGGGACAGGCAAGGAGGTGAAAAACTGTTTTTT.